The 5 T cell receptor beta chains reported below all come from one sample, sequenced in a study of response to subunit inactivated influenza vaccine. TCRdb reanalysed the RT-PCR reads using MiXCR and keeps one entry per CDR3 protein. Of around 650,000 distinct CDR3 sequences in the sample, 15% to 17% were seen once. The sequencing used PBMCs from blood, collected about 13 days after vaccination. Source of these receptors: a man aged 50 to 60 who received an inactivated influenza vaccine.

This clonotype was picked up many times. The J gene is TRBJ1-6, the V gene TRBV7-2; TRBD1 agrees at 8 bases. The CDR3 is 14 residues long. Germline CDR1 SGHTA, CDR2 FQGNSA. V lost 2 bases to trimming and J lost 9 bases; unmatched junction nucleotides: 3. CDR3 in amino acids: CASSLTDRASPLHF. CDR3 in DNA: TGTGCCAGCAGCTTAACGGACAGGGCTTCACCCCTCCACTTT.

The chain recombines TRBV12-3 or TRBV12-4 with TRBJ1-6; 8 bases are a match to TRBD1. The CDR3 spans 14 residues. After removal of 4 bases from V and 9 bases from J, the junction contained 5 bases not matched to a gene. The CDR3 spells CASSSQGVVSPLHF. The CDR3, as DNA: TGTGCCAGCAGTTCACAGGGGGTGGTTTCACCCCTCCACTTT.

The chain joins TRBV15 to TRBJ2-4, with 12 bases matching TRBD2. CDR3 length: 16 residues. Germline-derived CDR1 and CDR2 are LNHNV and YYDKDF (reference sequence). V dropped 2 bases and J dropped 5; count of bases not matched to a gene: 4. The chain's CDR3 is CATSRTLAGGQNIQYF. CDR3 bases: TGTGCCACCAGCAGAACGCTAGCGGGGGGGCAAAACATTCAGTACTTC.

The sample holds a few counts of this clonotype. The V and J genes are TRBV28 and TRBJ2-7; 11 nucleotides line up with TRBD2. This CDR3 is built from 14 residues. The germline V gene encodes CDR1 MDHEN and CDR2 SYDVKM. Germline trimming cut 9 bases from V and 7 bases from J; bases unmatched to any gene: 11. CDR3 DNA: TGTGCCAGTACCGGCCCGGGACTAGCGGTTGAGCAGTACTTC. It yields the protein CASTGPGLAVEQYF.

This clonotype appeared a few times. Relative to the germline gene, one junction end is altered; a read error may explain this. The rearrangement links TRBV12-3 or TRBV12-4 to TRBJ2-7, with D hard to call. The CDR3 spans 12 residues. The CDR3 nucleotides read TGTGCCAGCAGCGACCCGGGCTCACCAGCTTCTTTC. Encoded protein: CASSDPGSPASF.